This paragraph reports one T cell receptor (beta chain). No antigen is known for it. This CDR3 has 12 amino acids. CDR1 is DFQATT, CDR2 SNEGSKA, per germline (reference sequence). The V and J ends lost 3 bases and 5 bases respectively, with 10 bases between them. A universal primer site came from template switching; cDNA carried unique molecular identifiers. TCRdb itself ran the 5' RACE reads through MiXCR, one entry per CDR3 protein. The sample carries 700,000 or so distinct CDR3 sequences, 8.6% recorded once. The data belong to a study of identical twins. Study outcomes and limitations: Fewer insertions characterized abundant cord blood beta clonotypes, whereas memory repertoires showed none. Invariant populations such as MAIT and iNKT cells could partly muddle zero-insertion analyses.

Everyone who gave samples was a healthy Caucasian. The same sample was also used in a study of yellow fever vaccine responses in identical twins.

This chain joins TRBV20-1 and TRBJ2-5, with a tentative D call TRBD1 (5 bases). Material for sequencing was PBMCs. The source is a woman between 18 and 30 years old in good health. The CDR3 loop reads CSARGQMETQYF. The CDR3 DNA reads TGCAGTGCTAGGGGGCAAATGGAGACCCAGTACTTC.